The 20 T cell receptor beta chains listed next were all sequenced from one sample in a study of cytomegalovirus exposure and HLA in healthy donors. Libraries were prepared by immunoSEQ multiplex PCR; TCRdb keeps only in-frame clonotypes and omits some of them. In the table there are roughly 70,000 clones, over 95% of which are singletons. The sequencing sample was made of PBMCs. The origin of the receptors is a young man in good health and CMV-seronegative.

The genes are TRBV18 and TRBJ1-4; 7 positions match TRBD1. CDR1 is KGHSH, CDR2 LQKENI, per germline. The CDR3 runs to 16 residues. V shed 3 bases and J 0 bases; nucleotides not matched to a gene: 4. The CDR3 spells CASSPRDSATNEKLFF. In DNA, the CDR3 is TGTGCCAGCTCACCGAGGGACAGTGCAACTAATGAAAAACTGTTTTTT.

CDR3 nucleotides: TGTGCCAGTAGTAAGGCGGGAGGCTCCTACAATGAGCAGTTCTTC. This codes for CASSKAGGSYNEQFF. The J gene is TRBJ2-1, the V gene TRBV19; 8 positions agree with TRBD2. Per germline, CDR1 LNHDA and CDR2 SQIVND (reference sequence). This CDR3 region has 15 residues. After removal of 4 bases from V and 0 bases from J, the junction contained 2 bases not matched to a gene. Looking up the rest from reference TRBV19 and TRBJ2-1 gives the full variable domain: DGGITQSPKYLFRKEGQNVTLSCEQNLNHDAMYWYRQDPGQGLRLIYYSQIVNDFQKGDIAEGYSVSREKKESFPLTVTSAQKNPTAFYLCASSKAGGSYNEQFFGPGTRLTVL.

The V and J genes are TRBV10-3 and TRBJ1-2; no definite D call. Germline V gives CDR1 ENHRY, CDR2 SYGVKD. V lost 4 bases and J lost 0, with 12 bases in between. The CDR3 consists of 15 residues. CDR3 coding DNA: TGTGCCATCAGTGCCGCGGGTGGGGCTAACTATGGCTACACCTTC. It codes for CAISAAGGANYGYTF.

The V call is TRBV19, the J call TRBJ1-6; 7 nucleotides line up with TRBD1. After removal of 5 bases from V and 6 bases from J, the junction contained 4 bases not matched to a gene. Germline V gives CDR1 LNHDA, CDR2 SQIVND (reference sequence). This CDR3 is built from 14 residues. The chain's CDR3 is CASSPTGANSPLHF. CDR3 in DNA: TGTGCCAGTAGTCCCACAGGGGCTAATTCACCCCTCCACTTT.

The chain has TRBV29-1 and TRBJ1-4; TRBD1 is a possible D gene (5 bases). Germline lookup yields CDR1 SQVTM and CDR2 ANQGSEA. The CDR3 totals 11 residues. Trimming removed 3 bases at V and 6 bases at J, with 5 bases between. CDR3 sequence (DNA): TGCAGCGTTGACAGGGATGAAAAACTGTTTTTT. It yields the protein CSVDRDEKLFF.

Only one count was recorded for this clone. V usage is TRBV9 and J usage is TRBJ1-4; the match to TRBD1 covers 9 bases. The CDR3 covers 15 residues. Germline loops: CDR1 SGDLS, CDR2 YYNGEE. V lost 2 bases and J lost 6; bases outside the gene matches: 5. The CDR3 region is CASSVSGTGYEKLFF. CDR3 nucleotides: TGTGCCAGCAGCGTTTCCGGGACAGGGTATGAAAAACTGTTTTTT.

The rearrangement uses TRBV10-3 and TRBJ2-5; 10 positions match TRBD2. CDR1 ENHRY and CDR2 SYGVKD come from the germline V gene. Trimming removed 4 bases from V and 5 bases from J; junction bases left unmatched: 4. There are 14 residues in the CDR3. DNA for the CDR3: TGTGCCATCAGTGCTGGGACTAGCGACGAGACCCAGTACTTC. Amino acids: CAISAGTSDETQYF.

The rearrangement joins TRBV9 to TRBJ1-1, with 7 positions matching TRBD1. The germline V gene has CDR1 SGDLS and CDR2 YYNGEE. V shed 3 bases and J 0 bases; nucleotides not matched to a gene: 8. This CDR3 has 16 residues. The CDR3 DNA reads as TGTGCCAGCAGCGCACCCGAGGGACAGTTGAACACTGAAGCTTTCTTT. The encoded protein is CASSAPEGQLNTEAFF.

The chain has TRBV28 and TRBJ2-7; TRBD1 matches at 8 bases. This CDR3 is 14 amino acids long. V was pared by 7 bases and J by 6 bases, with 11 bases of the junction left unmatched. Germline CDR1 is MDHEN and CDR2 is SYDVKM. The CDR3 nucleotides read TGTGCCAGCACCCCCTCGGACAGGGTAACCGAGCAGTACTTC. Protein sequence: CASTPSDRVTEQYF.

This chain links TRBV10-3 with TRBJ2-7, with TRBD2 identical over 7 bases. Germline CDR1 is ENHRY and CDR2 is SYGVKD. The V gene end was trimmed by 6 bases and the J gene end by 6 bases; junction bases not matched to a gene: 5. This CDR3 spans 12 amino acids. The CDR3 DNA is TGTGCCATCAGCCTGGGCGGGGGCGAGCAGTACTTC. Protein: CAISLGGGEQYF.

V usage is TRBV30 and J usage is TRBJ2-3, with 8 bases lining up with TRBD1. This CDR3 spans 11 amino acids. CDR1 is GTSNPN, CDR2 SVGIG, per germline (reference sequence). The ends lost 2 bases at V and 14 bases at J; junction bases unmatched: 6. The CDR3 nucleotides are TGTGCCTGGAGTTCCTGGACAGGGCCGTATTTT. Translation: CAWSSWTGPYF.

V usage is TRBV30 and J usage is TRBJ1-3; possibly TRBD1 for D (5 bases). The V gene's germline CDR1 is GTSNPN and CDR2 SVGIG (reference sequence). This CDR3 has 15 residues. V was clipped by 1 base and J by 0 bases, with 10 bases between them. The CDR3 bases are TGTGCCTGGAGTGATAGGGGCATCTCTGGAAACACCATATATTTT. Encoded protein: CAWSDRGISGNTIYF.

The chain uses TRBV27 and TRBJ1-2, with D uncertain. The CDR3 extends over 13 amino acids. From germline, CDR1 is MNHEY and CDR2 SMNVEV (reference sequence). Trimming took 3 bases from V and 6 from J, leaving 11 bases between them. As DNA, the CDR3 is TGTGCCAGCAGTTTTTCGGGAATTCATGGCTACACCTTC. Residues: CASSFSGIHGYTF.

The chain employs TRBV19 and TRBJ2-1; TRBD2 might be the D (5 bases). The CDR3 is 16 amino acids. V was pared by 5 bases and J by 10 bases, with 24 bases between. Germline V CDR1 and CDR2: LNHDA, SQIVND (reference sequence). The CDR3 bases are TGTGCCAGTAGTCCTGGTGTGTGGGAGCGATCGAAGGAGCAGTTCTTC. Translating gives CASSPGVWERSKEQFF.

The chain uses TRBV7-9 and TRBJ2-1; 8 bases line up with TRBD2. Germline assignment: CDR1 SEHNR and CDR2 FQNEAQ (reference sequence). CDR3 length: 15 amino acids. Unmatched junction bases numbered 5, after V lost 0 bases and J lost 7 bases. The CDR3 DNA is TGTGCCAGCAGCTTAGCCGGGACTAGGTCGAATGAGCAGTTCTTC. Translation: CASSLAGTRSNEQFF.

The chain links TRBV18 to TRBJ2-5; D perhaps matches TRBD1 (6 bases). This CDR3 region has 14 residues. Trimming took off 3 bases at V and 2 bases at J, with 10 bases between the two ends. Per germline, CDR1 KGHSH and CDR2 LQKENI. This CDR3 reads CASSPPGQQETQYF. The CDR3 DNA sequence: TGTGCCAGCTCACCCCCGGGACAACAAGAGACCCAGTACTTC.

CDR3 protein: CASSRTGGGDTGELFF. As DNA, the CDR3 is TGCGCCAGCAGCCGAACAGGGGGCGGTGACACCGGGGAGCTGTTTTTT. This chain links TRBV4-1 with TRBJ2-2, with 9 positions matching TRBD1. V lost 4 bases to trimming and J lost 3 bases; unmatched junction nucleotides: 6. Per germline, CDR1 MGHRA and CDR2 YSYEKL. The CDR3 length is 16 residues.

This rearrangement joins TRBV7-8 to TRBJ1-2, with 7 bases aligning to TRBD1. Germline trimming cut 0 bases from V and 3 bases from J; bases unmatched to any gene: 1. The length of the CDR3 is 14 residues. CDR1 is SGHVS, CDR2 FQNEAQ, per germline. The CDR3 DNA sequence: TGTGCCAGCAGCTTAGCGGGACAGTACTATGGCTACACCTTC. Encoded protein: CASSLAGQYYGYTF.

This rearrangement joins TRBV6-6 to TRBJ1-5; D is unclear. The CDR3 runs to 10 residues. V was clipped by 8 bases and J by 8 bases, with 7 bases between them. Germline CDR1 and CDR2: MNHNY and SVGAGI (reference sequence). CDR3 sequence: CASGREPQHF. CDR3 DNA sequence: TGTGCCAGCGGGAGGGAGCCCCAGCATTTT.

This chain connects TRBV18 to TRBJ2-1, with TRBD1 identical over 7 bases. CDR1 and CDR2 (germline): KGHSH, LQKENI. Trimming took 3 bases from V and 8 from J; bases not matched to a gene: 7. The CDR3 runs 14 residues. In DNA, the CDR3 is TGTGCCAGCTCACCCGAGAACAGGGGCCATGAGCAGTTCTTC. Amino acid sequence: CASSPENRGHEQFF.